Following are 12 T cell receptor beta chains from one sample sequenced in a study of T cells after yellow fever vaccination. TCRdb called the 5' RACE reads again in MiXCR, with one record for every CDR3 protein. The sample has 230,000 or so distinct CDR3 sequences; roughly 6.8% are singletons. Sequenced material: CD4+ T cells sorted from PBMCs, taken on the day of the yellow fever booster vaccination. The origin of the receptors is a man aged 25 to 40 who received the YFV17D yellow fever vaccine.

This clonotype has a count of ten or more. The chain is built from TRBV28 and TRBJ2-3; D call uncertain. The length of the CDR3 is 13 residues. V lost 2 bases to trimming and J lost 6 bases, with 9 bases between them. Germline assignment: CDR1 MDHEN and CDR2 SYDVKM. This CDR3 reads CASSLLDSDTQYF. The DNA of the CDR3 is TGTGCCAGCAGTTTACTGGATTCTGATACGCAGTATTTT. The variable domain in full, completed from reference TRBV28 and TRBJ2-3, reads DVKVTQSSRYLVKRTGEKVFLECVQDMDHENMFWYRQDPGLGLRLIYFSYDVKMKEKGDIPEGYSVSREKKERFSLILESASTNQTSMYLCASSLLDSDTQYFGPGTRLTVL.

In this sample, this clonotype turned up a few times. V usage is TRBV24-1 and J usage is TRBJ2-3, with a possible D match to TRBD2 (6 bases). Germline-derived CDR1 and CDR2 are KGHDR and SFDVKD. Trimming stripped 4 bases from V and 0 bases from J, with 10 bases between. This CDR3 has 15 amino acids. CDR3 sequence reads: CATSDAGKSTDTQYF. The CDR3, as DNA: TGTGCCACCAGTGACGCGGGGAAAAGCACAGATACGCAGTATTTT.

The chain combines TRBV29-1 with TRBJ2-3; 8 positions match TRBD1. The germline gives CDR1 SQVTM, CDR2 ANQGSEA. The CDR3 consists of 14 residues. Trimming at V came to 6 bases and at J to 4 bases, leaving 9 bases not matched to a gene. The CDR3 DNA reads TGCAGCGTCGCAATTACAGGGGGTCCAGATACGCAGTATTTT. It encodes CSVAITGGPDTQYF.

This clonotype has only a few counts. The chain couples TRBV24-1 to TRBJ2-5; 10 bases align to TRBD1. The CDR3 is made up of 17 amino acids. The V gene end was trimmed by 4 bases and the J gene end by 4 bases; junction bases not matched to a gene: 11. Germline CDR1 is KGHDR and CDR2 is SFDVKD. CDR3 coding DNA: TGTGCCACCAGTGAAAACCTTGGACAGGGGGTTACAGAGACCCAGTACTTC. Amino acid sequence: CATSENLGQGVTETQYF.

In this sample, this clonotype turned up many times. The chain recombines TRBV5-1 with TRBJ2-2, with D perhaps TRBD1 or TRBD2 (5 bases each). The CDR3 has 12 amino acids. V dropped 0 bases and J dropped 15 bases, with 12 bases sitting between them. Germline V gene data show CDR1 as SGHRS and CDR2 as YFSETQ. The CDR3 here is CASSLEGTKVFF. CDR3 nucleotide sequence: TGCGCCAGCAGCTTGGAAGGGACCAAGGTGTTTTTT. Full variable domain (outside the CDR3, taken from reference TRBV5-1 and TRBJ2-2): KAGVTQTPRYLIKTRGQQVTLSCSPISGHRSVSWYQQTPGQGLQFLFEYFSETQRNKGNFPGRFSGRQFSNSRSEMNVSTLELGDSALYLCASSLEGTKVFFGEGSRLTVL.

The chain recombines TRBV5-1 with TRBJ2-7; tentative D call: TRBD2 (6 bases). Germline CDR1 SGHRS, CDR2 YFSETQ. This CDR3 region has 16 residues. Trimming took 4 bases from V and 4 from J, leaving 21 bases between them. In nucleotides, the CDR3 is TGCGCCAGCAGCCCTTTGGGACTCATGGTGACATACGAGCAGTACTTC. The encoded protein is CASSPLGLMVTYEQYF.

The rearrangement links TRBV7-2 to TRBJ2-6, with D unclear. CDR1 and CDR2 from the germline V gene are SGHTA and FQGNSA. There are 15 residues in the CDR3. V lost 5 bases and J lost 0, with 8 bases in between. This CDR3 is CASSPQVSGANVLTF. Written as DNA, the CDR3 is TGTGCCAGCAGCCCCCAGGTCTCTGGGGCCAACGTCCTGACTTTC.

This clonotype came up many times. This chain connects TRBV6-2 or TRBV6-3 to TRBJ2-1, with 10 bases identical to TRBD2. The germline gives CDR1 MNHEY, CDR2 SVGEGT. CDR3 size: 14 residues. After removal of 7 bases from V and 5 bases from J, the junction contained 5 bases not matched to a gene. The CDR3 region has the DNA TGTGCCAGCACGACTAGCGGGCGAAACAATGAGCAGTTCTTC. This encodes CASTTSGRNNEQFF.

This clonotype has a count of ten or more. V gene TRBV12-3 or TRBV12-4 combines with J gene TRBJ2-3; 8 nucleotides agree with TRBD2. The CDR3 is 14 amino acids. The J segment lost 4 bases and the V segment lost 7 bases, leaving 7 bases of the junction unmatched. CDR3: CASTLGLGADTQYF. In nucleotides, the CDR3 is TGTGCCAGCACCTTGGGACTAGGGGCAGATACGCAGTATTTT.

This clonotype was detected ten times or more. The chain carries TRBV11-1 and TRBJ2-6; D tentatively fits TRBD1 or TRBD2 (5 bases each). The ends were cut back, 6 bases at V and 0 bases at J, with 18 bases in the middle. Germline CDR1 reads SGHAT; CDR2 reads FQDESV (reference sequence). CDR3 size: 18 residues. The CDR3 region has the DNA TGTGCCAGCAGTCCCGGACGGGGCTTTTCCTCTGGGGCCAACGTCCTGACTTTC. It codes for CASSPGRGFSSGANVLTF. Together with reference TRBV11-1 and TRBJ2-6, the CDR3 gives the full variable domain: EAEVAQSPRYKITEKSQAVAFWCDPISGHATLYWYRQILGQGPELLVQFQDESVVDDSQLPKDRFSAERLKGVDSTLKIQPAELGDSAMYLCASSPGRGFSSGANVLTFGAGSRLTVL.

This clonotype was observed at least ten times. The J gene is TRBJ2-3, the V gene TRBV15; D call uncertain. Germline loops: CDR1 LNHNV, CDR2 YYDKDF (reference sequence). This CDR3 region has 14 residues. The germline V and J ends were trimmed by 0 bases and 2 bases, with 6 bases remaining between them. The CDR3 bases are TGTGCCACCAGCAGAGAAGATTACACAGATACGCAGTATTTT. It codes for CATSREDYTDTQYF.

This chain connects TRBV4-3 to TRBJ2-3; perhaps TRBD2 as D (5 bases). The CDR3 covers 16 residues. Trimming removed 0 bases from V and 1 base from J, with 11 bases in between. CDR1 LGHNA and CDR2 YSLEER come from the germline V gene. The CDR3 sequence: CASSQDGRLGTDTQYF. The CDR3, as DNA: TGCGCCAGCAGCCAAGATGGGAGACTGGGCACAGATACGCAGTATTTT.